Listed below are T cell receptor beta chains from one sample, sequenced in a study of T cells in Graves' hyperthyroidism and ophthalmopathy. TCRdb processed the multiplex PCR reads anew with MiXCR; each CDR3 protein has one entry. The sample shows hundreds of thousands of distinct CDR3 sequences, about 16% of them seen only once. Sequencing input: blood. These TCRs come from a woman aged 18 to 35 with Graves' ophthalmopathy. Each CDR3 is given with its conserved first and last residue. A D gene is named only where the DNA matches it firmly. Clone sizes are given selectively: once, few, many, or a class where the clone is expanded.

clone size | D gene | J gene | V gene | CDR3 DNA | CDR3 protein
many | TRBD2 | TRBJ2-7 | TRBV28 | TGTGCCAGCAGGACTAGCGGGGGGGACGAGCAGTACTTC | CASRTSGGDEQYF
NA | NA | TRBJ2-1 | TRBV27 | TGTGCCAGCAGTCGATGGGGGTCCTACAATGAGCAGTTCTTC | CASSRWGSYNEQFF
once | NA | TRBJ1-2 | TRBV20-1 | TGCAGTGCTAGAGATCATGAAGGGAGTGGCTACACCTTC | CSARDHEGSGYTF
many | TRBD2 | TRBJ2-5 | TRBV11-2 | TGTGCCAGCAGCTTAGCTAGCGGGAGGGGTGGTGAGACCCAGTACTTC | CASSLASGRGGETQYF
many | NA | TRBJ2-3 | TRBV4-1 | TGCGCCAGCAGCCCGTACGCGGGGAGCACAGATACGCAGTATTTT | CASSPYAGSTDTQYF
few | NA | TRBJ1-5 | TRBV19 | TGTGCCAGTAGTCGCGGTGGGACACTAAATCAGCCCCAGCATTTT | CASSRGGTLNQPQHF
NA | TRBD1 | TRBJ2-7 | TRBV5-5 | TGTGCCAGCAGCCTCCCGGGACAGCCCTCCTACGAGCAGTACTTC | CASSLPGQPSYEQYF
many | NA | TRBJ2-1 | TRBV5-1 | TGCGCCAGCAGCTTGGCCAGGTCAGGGGATGAGCAGTTCTTC | CASSLARSGDEQFF
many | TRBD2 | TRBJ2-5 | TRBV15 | TGTGCCACCAGCAGAGATCGGGAGGGCCAAGAGACCCAGTACTTC | CATSRDREGQETQYF
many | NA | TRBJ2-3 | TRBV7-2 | TGTGCCAGCAGCTTACGGAACTCCCGCACAGATACGCAGTATTTT | CASSLRNSRTDTQYF
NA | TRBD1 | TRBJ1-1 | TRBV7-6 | TGTGCCAGCAGCTTAGGGACAGGGGGCTTGAGGACTGAAGCTTTCTTT | CASSLGTGGLRTEAFF
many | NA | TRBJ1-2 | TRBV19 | TGTGCCAGTAGTTGGGGATCTAACTATGGCTACACCTTC | CASSWGSNYGYTF
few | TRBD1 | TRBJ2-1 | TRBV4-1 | TGCGCCAGCAGCCAAGATCAAAGGGGGCTGAATGAGCAGTTCTTC | CASSQDQRGLNEQFF
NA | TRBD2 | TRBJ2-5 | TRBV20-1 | TGCAGTCCGCGGACTAGCGGGAGTGAGACCCAGTACTTC | CSPRTSGSETQYF
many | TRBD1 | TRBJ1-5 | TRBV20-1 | TGCAGTGCTAGATTGGGACAGGGGGTTCAGCCCCAGCATTTT | CSARLGQGVQPQHF
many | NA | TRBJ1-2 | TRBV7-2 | TGTGCCAGCAGCTTATTACGGCTAGGCTACACCTTC | CASSLLRLGYTF
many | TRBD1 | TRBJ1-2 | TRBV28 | TGTGCCAGCAGAGACACAGGGGGCACTGGCTACACCTTC | CASRDTGGTGYTF
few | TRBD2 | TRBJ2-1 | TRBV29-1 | TGCAGCGTCTGTTTGATCGGGACTAGCGGGAGGGCCTTCAATGAGCAGTTCTTC | CSVCLIGTSGRAFNEQFF
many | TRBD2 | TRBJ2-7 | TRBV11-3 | TGTGCCAGCAGCCTCGGGGGGGCCAAGTCCTACGAGCAGTACTTC | CASSLGGAKSYEQYF
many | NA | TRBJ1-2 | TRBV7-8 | TGTGCCAGCATCCCCAACCCCCGTACGCTACTCTATGGCTACACCTTC | CASIPNPRTLLYGYTF
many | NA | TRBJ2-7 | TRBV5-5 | TGTGCCAGCAGCTTGAACCTAAATGGCGAGCAGTACTTC | CASSLNLNGEQYF
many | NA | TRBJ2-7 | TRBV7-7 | TGTGCTAGCAGCCCAAACCCTAGCTCCTACGAGCAGTACTTC | CASSPNPSSYEQYF
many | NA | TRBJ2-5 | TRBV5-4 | TGTGCCAGCAGCATTTACACAGGGAGAGAGGAGTACTTC | CASSIYTGREEYF
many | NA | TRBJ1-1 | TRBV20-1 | TGCAGTGCTAGAGGGGGCAAGAACACTGAAGCTTTCTTT | CSARGGKNTEAFF
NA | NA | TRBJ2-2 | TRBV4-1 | TGCGCCAGCGGGGGGGGTGCGGACAGGCGATACACCGGGGAGCTGTTTTTT | CASGGGADRRYTGELFF
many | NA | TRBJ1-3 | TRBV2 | TGTGCCAGCAGCGTACCCGGTGACTCTTACGGGGGCTACTCTGGAAACACCATATATTTT | CASSVPGDSYGGYSGNTIYF
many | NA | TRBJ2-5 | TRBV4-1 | TGCGCCAGCAGCCAAGATGCAGGGTTGTCGGAGACCCAGTACTTC | CASSQDAGLSETQYF
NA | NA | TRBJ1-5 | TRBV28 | TGTGCCAGCAGTTACTCTCAGGGGAGCAATCAGCCCCAGCATTTT | CASSYSQGSNQPQHF
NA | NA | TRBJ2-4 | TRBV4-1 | TGCGCCAGCAGCCAAGCGCCAGACACCTCAGCCAAAAACATTCAGTACTTC | CASSQAPDTSAKNIQYF
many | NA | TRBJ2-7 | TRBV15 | TGTGCCACCAGCAGAGGTCACAGCTCCTACGAGCAGTACTTC | CATSRGHSSYEQYF
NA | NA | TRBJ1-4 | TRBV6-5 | TGTGCCAGCAGTTCCATAGGGACTAATGAAAAACTGTTTTTT | CASSSIGTNEKLFF
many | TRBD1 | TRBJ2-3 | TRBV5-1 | TGCGCCAGCAGCTTGACAGGGGGCAAACCGGGCACAGATACGCAGTATTTT | CASSLTGGKPGTDTQYF
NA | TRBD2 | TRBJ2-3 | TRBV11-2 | TGTGCCAGCAGCTTAGGAAGCTGGTCTAGCGGTACTAGCACAGATACGCAGTATTTT | CASSLGSWSSGTSTDTQYF
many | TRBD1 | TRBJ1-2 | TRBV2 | TGTGCCAGCGGATTACAAGGACAGGGCGACGGCTACACCTTC | CASGLQGQGDGYTF
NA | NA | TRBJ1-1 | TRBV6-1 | TGTGCCAGCAGTGAGTGGGACACTGCCAAGGGGAACACTGAAGCTTCCTTT | CASSEWDTAKGNTEASF
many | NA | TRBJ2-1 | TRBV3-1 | TGTGCCAGCAGCCAAGATTTCCCCACTGATTTGACAGGACGGATTGAGCAGTTCTTC | CASSQDFPTDLTGRIEQFF
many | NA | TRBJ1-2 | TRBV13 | TGTGCCAGCAGCCACCGGGTTCCTGCTAACTATGGCTACACCTTC | CASSHRVPANYGYTF
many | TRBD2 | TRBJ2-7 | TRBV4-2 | TGTGCCAGCAGCCAAGATTTTAGCGGGAGGGCGTACGAGCAGTACTTC | CASSQDFSGRAYEQYF
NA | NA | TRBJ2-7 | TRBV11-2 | TGTGCCAGCAGCTTAGATAATAGCGAGCAGTACTTC | CASSLDNSEQYF
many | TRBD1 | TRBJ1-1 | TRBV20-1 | TGCAGTGCTAACCCGGGACAGAGAGGGACTGAAGCTTTCTTT | CSANPGQRGTEAFF
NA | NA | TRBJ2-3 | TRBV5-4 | TGTGCCAGCAGCCGGGGGTTAGGCCCAGATACGCAGTATTTT | CASSRGLGPDTQYF
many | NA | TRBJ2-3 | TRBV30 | TGTGCCTGGGATAGCGGTCTCGGAGGAGATACGCAGTATTTT | CAWDSGLGGDTQYF
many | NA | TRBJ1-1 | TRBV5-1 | TGCGCCAGCAGCCTCACAGAGATGAACACTGAAGCTTTCTTT | CASSLTEMNTEAFF
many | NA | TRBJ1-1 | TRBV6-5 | TGTGCCAGCAGTTACTCGCCCCCGAACACTGAAGCTTTCTTT | CASSYSPPNTEAFF